The clone carrying this T cell receptor beta chain was counted a few times. The antigen is not known. At one of its ends the junction is not consistent with the germline gene, which may arise from a read error. The entry originates in a study of beta chain features in type 1 diabetes. Findings and limits, study-wide: In every one of the four CD4+ subsets, TCRB CDR3s were moderately but significantly shorter in Type 1 diabetes patients.

This CDR3 is 13 amino acids long. Germline loops: CDR1 SSHAT, CDR2 FNYEAQ (reference sequence). As every portion of the isolated RNA was reverse transcribed, the sequencing read expressed TCRB transcripts. Sequenced by immunoSEQ multiplex PCR; TCRdb stores in-frame clones only, minus some. The sample has a few hundred thousand clones, around a fifth seen once. Specimen: naive CD4+ T cells from blood. This chain links TRBV7-7 with TRBJ2-5; 7 bases are shared with TRBD1. This receptor was obtained from a woman between 18 and 29 years old in good health. The CDR3 loop is CASSRDSQETQYF. The CDR3 region has the DNA TGTGCTAGCAGCCGGGACAGCCAAGAGACCCAGTACTTC. Looking up the rest from reference TRBV7-7 and TRBJ2-5 gives the full variable domain: GAGVSQSPRYKVTKRGQDVTLRCDPISSHATLYWYQQALGQGPEFLTYFNYEAQPDKSGLPSDRFSAERPEGSISTLTIQRTEQRDSAMYRCASSRDSQETQYFGPGTRLLVL.